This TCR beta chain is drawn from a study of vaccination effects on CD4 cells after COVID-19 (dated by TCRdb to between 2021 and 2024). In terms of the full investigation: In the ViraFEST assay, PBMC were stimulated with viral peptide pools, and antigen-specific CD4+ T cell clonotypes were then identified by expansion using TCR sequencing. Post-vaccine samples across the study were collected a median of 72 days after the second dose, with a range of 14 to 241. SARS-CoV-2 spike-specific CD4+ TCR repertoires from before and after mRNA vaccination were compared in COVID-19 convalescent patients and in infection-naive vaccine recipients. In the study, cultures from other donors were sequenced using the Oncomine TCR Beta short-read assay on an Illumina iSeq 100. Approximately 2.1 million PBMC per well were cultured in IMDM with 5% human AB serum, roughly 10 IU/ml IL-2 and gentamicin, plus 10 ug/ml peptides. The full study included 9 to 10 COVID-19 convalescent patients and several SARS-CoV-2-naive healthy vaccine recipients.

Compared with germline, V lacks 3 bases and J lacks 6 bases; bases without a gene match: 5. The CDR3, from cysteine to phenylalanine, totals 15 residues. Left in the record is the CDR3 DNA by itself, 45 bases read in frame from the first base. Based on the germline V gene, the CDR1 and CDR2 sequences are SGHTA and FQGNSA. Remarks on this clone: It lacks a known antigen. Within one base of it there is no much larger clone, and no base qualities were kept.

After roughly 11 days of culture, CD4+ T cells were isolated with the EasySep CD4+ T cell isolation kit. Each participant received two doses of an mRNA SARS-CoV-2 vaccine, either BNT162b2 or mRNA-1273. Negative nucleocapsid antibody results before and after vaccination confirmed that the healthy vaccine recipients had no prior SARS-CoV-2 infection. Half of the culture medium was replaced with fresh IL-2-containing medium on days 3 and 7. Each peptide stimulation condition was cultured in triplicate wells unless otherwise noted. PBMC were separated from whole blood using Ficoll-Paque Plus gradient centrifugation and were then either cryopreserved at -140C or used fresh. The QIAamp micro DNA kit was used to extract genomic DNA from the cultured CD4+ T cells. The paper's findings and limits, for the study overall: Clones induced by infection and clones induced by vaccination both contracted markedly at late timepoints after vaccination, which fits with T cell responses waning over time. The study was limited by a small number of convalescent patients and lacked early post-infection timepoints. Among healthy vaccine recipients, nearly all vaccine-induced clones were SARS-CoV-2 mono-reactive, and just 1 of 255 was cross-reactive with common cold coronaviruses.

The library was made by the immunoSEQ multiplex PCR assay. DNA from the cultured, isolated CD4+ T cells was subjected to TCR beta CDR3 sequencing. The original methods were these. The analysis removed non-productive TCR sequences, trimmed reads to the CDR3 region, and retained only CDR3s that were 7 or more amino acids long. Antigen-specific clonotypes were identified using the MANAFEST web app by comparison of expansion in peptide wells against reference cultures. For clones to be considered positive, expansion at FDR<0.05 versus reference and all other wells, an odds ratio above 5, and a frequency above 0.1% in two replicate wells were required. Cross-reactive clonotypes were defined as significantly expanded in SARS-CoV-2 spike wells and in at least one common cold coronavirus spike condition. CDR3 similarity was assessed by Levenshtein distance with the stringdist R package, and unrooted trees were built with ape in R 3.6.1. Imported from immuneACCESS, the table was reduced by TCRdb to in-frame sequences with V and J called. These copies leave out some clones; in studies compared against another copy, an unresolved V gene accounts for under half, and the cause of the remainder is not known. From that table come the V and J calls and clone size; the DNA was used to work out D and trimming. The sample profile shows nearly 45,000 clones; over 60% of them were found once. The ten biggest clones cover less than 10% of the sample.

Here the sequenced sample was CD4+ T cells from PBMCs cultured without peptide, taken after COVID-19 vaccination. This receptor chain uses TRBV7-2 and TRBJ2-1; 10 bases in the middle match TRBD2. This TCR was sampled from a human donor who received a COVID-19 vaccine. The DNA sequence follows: TGTGCCAGCAGCTTTACAGCGGGAGGGAGCAATGAGCAGTTCTTC. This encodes CASSFTAGGSNEQFF. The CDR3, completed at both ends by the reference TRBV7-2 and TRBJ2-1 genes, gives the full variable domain GAGVSQSPSNKVTEKGKDVELRCDPISGHTALYWYRQSLGQGLEFLIYFQGNSAPDKSGLPSDRFSAERTGGSVSTLTIQRTQQEDSAVYLCASSFTAGGSNEQFFGPGTRLTVL.